These 16 T cell receptor delta chains were all obtained from the same sample, sequenced in a study of γδ T cells in repeated Plasmodium falciparum infection. TCRdb fed the multiplex PCR reads into CATT to redo clone calling. The table has over 90,000 delta-chain clones, roughly 0.9% seen once; the top ten hold more than 9%. Bulk repertoires came from Vgamma9/Vdelta2+ or Vdelta2-negative gammadelta T cells flow-sorted from PBMC. The sequencing input was gamma-delta T cells from blood. These TCRs come from a pool of human donors (malaria-infected and uninfected, not separated).

This clone was seen a handful of times. The protein TCRdb gives is from a much larger clone and does not agree with this DNA's translation at residue 5, likely a read error; the protein shown here comes from the DNA. The CDR3 nucleotides read TGTGCTCTTGGGAAACTTGACTTTCTCTTAGGGGATACCAAATGGGGTAAACTCATCTTT. It encodes CALGKLDFLLGDTKWGKLIF. The rearrangement uses TRDV1 and TRDJ1; the match to TRDD3 covers 8 bases. No J segment appears in TCRdb, so it was assigned here by matching the sequence to germline. The CDR3 has 20 amino acids. Germline CDR1 TSWWSYY, CDR2 QGS.

On this clone itself: Since a far larger clone is one base different, this is likely a read error. Within the sample, other DNA sequences also encode this same CDR3. The chain employs TRDV1 and TRDJ1; possible D gene TRDD3, 6 bases. The J gene was missing in TCRdb and was found by matching the end of the DNA to germline. This CDR3 is built from 24 residues. Germline CDR1 reads TSWWSYY; CDR2 reads QGS. V dropped 0 bases and J dropped 8 bases, with 43 bases sitting between them. CDR3 DNA sequence: TGTGCTCTTGGGGAACTTCGCGGGATCAATTTACTCCCCCCAATCGGTGGTGGGGGCACAAAACTCATCTTT. Protein sequence: CALGELRGINLLPPIGGGGTKLIF.

With regard to this clone: The TCRdb record carries a much larger clone's protein, which differs from this DNA's translation at residue 6; a read error is the likely cause, and the protein listed here is the DNA translation. This chain connects TRDV1 to TRDJ1; 12 positions match TRDD3. This CDR3 has 22 amino acids. V lost 2 bases to trimming and J lost 5 bases; unmatched junction nucleotides: 24. Germline V gene lookup returns CDR1 TSWWSYY and CDR2 QGS. CDR3 DNA sequence: TGTGCTCTTGGGGAAATGACGGCCCCCGGGATGTACTGGGGGATACTTTCGGATAAACTCATCTTT. Translating gives CALGEMTAPGMYWGILSDKLIF.

In its sample, this clone was seen a few times. Given a far larger clone just one base away, this is likely a sequencing read error. At the DNA level, this CDR3 is encoded by other sequences in the same sample as well. V gene TRDV1 combines with J gene TRDJ1; no clear D gene. The CDR3 extends over 15 amino acids. CDR1 is TSWWSYY and CDR2 is QGS in the germline V gene. CDR3 sequence reads: CALGAPFRATFKLIF. The CDR3 nucleotides read TGTGCTCTCGGGGCCCCTTTTCGGGCTACGTTTAAACTCATCTTT.

Turning to this clone: A far larger clone differs by one base, so this is likely a read error. The same CDR3 arises from other DNA sequences in this sample as well. Here the V gene is TRDV1, but the J gene went uncalled; the listed D gene, TRDD3, was not tested against the DNA. The CDR3 is made up of 22 amino acids. The germline V gene has CDR1 TSWWSYY and CDR2 QGS. CDR3 nucleotide sequence: TGTGCTCTTGGGGACCCCTGCCACCTTCCTACCCCATGGGGGATATTAGGGGAGTCACTCATCTTC. As protein: CALGDPCHLPTPWGILGESLIF.

Regarding this clone: Translating this DNA gives a protein that differs at residue 3 from the TCRdb one, which belongs to a much larger clone; a read error is likely, and the protein shown is this translation. The rearrangement links TRDV2 to TRDJ3, with D hard to call. Since TCRdb gives no J gene, matching the DNA to germline was used here to assign it. This CDR3 spans 18 amino acids. Germline assignment: CDR1 GEAIGNYY and CDR2 EKD. The CDR3, as DNA: TGTGCCCGTGACACGGGTACTGCAAGCTCCTGGGACACCCGACAGATGTTTTTC. Its translation is CARDTGTASSWDTRQMFF.

This clone was seen ten or more times. The TCRdb record carries a much larger clone's protein, which differs from this DNA's translation at residue 16; a read error is the likely cause, and the protein listed here is the DNA translation. The rearrangement joins TRDV2 to TRDJ1, with TRDD3 matching 10 bases. CDR1 is GEAIGNYY, CDR2 EKD, per germline. The CDR3 is made up of 19 amino acids. CDR3 bases: TGTGCCTGTGACTCCGTTTTGATCCCTACTGGGGGATTCACCGATGAACTCATCTTT. Its translation is CACDSVLIPTGGFTDELIF.

This clone was picked up many times. The CDR3 is CALGELIKVGGLRARTGGYDYTDKLIF. The CDR3, as DNA: TGTGCTCTTGGGGAACTTATTAAAGTCGGGGGTCTACGGGCCAGAACTGGGGGATACGACTACACCGATAAACTCATCTTT. The chain has TRDV1 and TRDJ1, with 13 bases fitting TRDD3. The CDR3 loop spans 27 amino acids. J lost 0 bases, V lost 0 bases, and 31 bases had no gene match. Germline assignment: CDR1 TSWWSYY and CDR2 QGS.

Comment on this clone: A read error likely explains why the TCRdb protein, taken from a much larger clone, differs from this DNA's translation at residue 8; the protein shown is translated from the DNA. V gene TRDV2 combines with J gene TRDJ2; D is unclear. The CDR3 loop spans 17 amino acids. Germline CDR1 GEAIGNYY, CDR2 EKD. The V end lost 0 bases, the J end lost 3 bases, and 16 bases lay between the germline ends. The CDR3 sequence: CACDTVLRTNLTAQLFF. The DNA for the CDR3 is TGTGCCTGTGACACCGTACTGAGAACGAACCTGACAGCACAACTCTTCTTT.

This clone was counted a few times. TCRdb's listed protein matches a much larger clone and diverges from this DNA's translation at residue 3, likely through a read error; the protein shown comes from the DNA. The chain carries TRDV2 and TRDJ1, with 12 bases fitting TRDD3. The CDR3 spans 18 residues. Germline V lookup: CDR1 GEAIGNYY, CDR2 EKD. CDR3 sequence: CAWDTITGGYSSTDKLIF. CDR3 coding DNA: TGTGCCTGGGACACGATTACTGGGGGATACTCGTCCACCGATAAACTCATCTTT.

Concerning this clone: A far larger clone is a single base away, which makes a read error likely. Other DNA sequences in this specimen translate into the identical CDR3. The V call is TRDV1, the J call TRDJ1, with D maybe TRDD3 (5 bases). TCRdb lists no J gene, so it was determined here by aligning the DNA to germline. From germline, CDR1 is TSWWSYY and CDR2 QGS. The CDR3 runs 19 residues. The CDR3 sequence: CALGELRPARPLYTDKLIF. The DNA for the CDR3 is TGCGCTCTTGGGGAACTAAGACCAGCCCGACCCTTGTACACCGATAAACTCATCTTT.

Comment on this clone: TCRdb's protein for this DNA is that of a much larger clone and differs from the translation at residue 11, likely a read error; the protein shown is the DNA translation. This chain connects TRDV1 to TRDJ1, with TRDD3 matching over 11 bases. The J gene is absent in TCRdb and was assigned here via DNA matching to germline. The CDR3 is 19 residues long. Per germline, CDR1 TSWWSYY and CDR2 QGS. J lost 0 bases, V lost 5 bases, and 14 bases had no gene match. The DNA for the CDR3 is TGTGCTCTTGGGAATTCTGGGTACTGGGGGATAGAATACACCGATAAACTCATCTTT. This gives the protein CALGNSGYWGIEYTDKLIF.

This clone has just a few counts. At one end, the junction sequence differs from germline, possibly due to a read error. This chain uses TRDV1 with TRDJ1; tentatively, D is TRDD2 or TRDD3 (6 bases each). Germline CDR1 reads TSWWSYY; CDR2 reads QGS. The length of the CDR3 is 18 residues. CDR3 region: CALGEAVFLDGGGGKLIF. CDR3 DNA: TGTGCTCTTGGGGAAGCCGTCTTCCTCGACGGGGGAGGGGGTAAACTCATATTT.

A note on this clone: Only one base separates this from a far larger clonotype, so it likely reflects a read error. This specimen includes other DNA sequences encoding the same CDR3. The chain's CDR3 is CALGDTLTANSKSSKLIF. The CDR3 coding sequence is TGTGCTCTTGGGGATACTCTCACGGCGAACAGTAAGTCCAGTAAACTCATCTTT. This chain links TRDV1 with TRDJ1; D is uncertain. Here the J gene was assigned by germline matching of the DNA, as TCRdb has none. V lost 3 bases to trimming and J lost 7 bases, with 27 bases between them. The CDR3 runs to 18 residues. Germline V gene lookup returns CDR1 TSWWSYY and CDR2 QGS.

A word on this clone: With a far larger clone one base away, a read error is the likely cause. This same CDR3 is encoded by further DNA sequences in the sample. The J gene is TRDJ1, the V gene TRDV1, with 9 positions matching TRDD3. After removal of 3 bases from V and 0 bases from J, the junction contained 17 bases not matched to a gene. The germline gives CDR1 TSWWSYY, CDR2 QGS. CDR3 length: 20 residues. CDR3: CALGELIFPTGGMYTDKLIF. In DNA form, the CDR3 reads TGTGCTCTTGGGGAGCTGATCTTCCCTACTGGGGGAATGTACACCGATAAACTCATCTTT.

Note on this clone: The TCRdb protein comes from a much larger clone and disagrees with this DNA's translation at residue 7, likely due to a read error; the protein given here is derived from the DNA. The V call is TRDV1, the J call TRDJ1, with 8 bases that match TRDD3. In germline, CDR1 is TSWWSYY, CDR2 QGS. The V and J ends lost 5 bases and 4 bases, in that order; junction bases with no gene match: 18. This CDR3 region has 18 residues. The CDR3 DNA is TGTGCTCTTGGGAAGGCCCTCCTCCGTACTGGGGGTTTCGATAAACTCATCTTT. Its protein is CALGKALLRTGGFDKLIF.